A single T cell receptor beta chain is shown here with its context. In the authors' workflow: Cell counts per sample came from amplifying reference gene primers. The table came from immunoSEQ multiplex PCR; TCRdb's copy has only in-frame clones and leaves some out. V, J and clone size were drawn from that table, and D and trimming were deduced from the DNA. The sample lists under 200,000 clones, about 86% occurring once. This sample is part of a study of blood T cell repertoires in COVID-19. At the level of the study: There were acute and convalescent COVID-19 samples, and they came from the United States, Italy and Spain. Sample material is recorded as cDNA or gDNA derived from T cells, B-cell-depleted T cells, or PBMCs.

The TCR comes from a man younger than 30 with acute or convalescent COVID-19. The sample comprised peripheral blood.

In DNA, the CDR3 is TGTGCCAGCAGCCAATTCAGCGGCCAAAACCAAGAGACCCAGTACTTC. This translates into CASSQFSGQNQETQYF. The V and J genes are TRBV4-2 and TRBJ2-5; tentatively, D is TRBD2 (5 bases). V gave up 2 bases and J gave up 0 bases, with 13 bases separating them. The CDR3 has 16 amino acids. Germline CDR1 LGHNA, CDR2 YNFKEQ.